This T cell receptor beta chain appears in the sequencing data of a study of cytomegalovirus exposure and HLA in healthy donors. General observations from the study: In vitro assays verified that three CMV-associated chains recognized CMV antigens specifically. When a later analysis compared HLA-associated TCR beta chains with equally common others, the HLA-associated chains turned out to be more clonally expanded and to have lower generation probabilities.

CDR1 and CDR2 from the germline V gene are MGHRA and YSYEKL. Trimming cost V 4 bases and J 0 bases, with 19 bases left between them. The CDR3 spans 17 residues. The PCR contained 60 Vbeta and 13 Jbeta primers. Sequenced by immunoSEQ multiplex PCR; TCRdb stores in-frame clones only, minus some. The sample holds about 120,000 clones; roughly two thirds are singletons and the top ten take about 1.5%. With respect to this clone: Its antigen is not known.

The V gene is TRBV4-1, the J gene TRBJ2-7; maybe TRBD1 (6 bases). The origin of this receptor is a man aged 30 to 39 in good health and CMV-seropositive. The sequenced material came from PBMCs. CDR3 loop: CASSLTRDRDTSYEQYF. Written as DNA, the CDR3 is TGCGCCAGCAGCCTAACGAGAGACCGGGACACCTCCTACGAGCAGTACTTC.